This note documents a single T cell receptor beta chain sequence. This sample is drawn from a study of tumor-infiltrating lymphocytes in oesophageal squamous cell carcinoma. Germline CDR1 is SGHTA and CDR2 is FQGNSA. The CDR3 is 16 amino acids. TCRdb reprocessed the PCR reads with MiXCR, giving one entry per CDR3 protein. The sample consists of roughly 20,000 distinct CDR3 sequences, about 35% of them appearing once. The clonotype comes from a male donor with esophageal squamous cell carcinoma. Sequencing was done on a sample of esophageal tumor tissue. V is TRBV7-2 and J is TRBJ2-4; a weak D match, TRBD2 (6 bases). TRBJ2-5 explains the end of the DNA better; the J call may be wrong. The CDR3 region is CASSLPSRERWETQYF. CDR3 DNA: TGTGCCAGCAGCCTACCTAGCCGGGAGAGGTGGGAGACCCAGTACTTC.